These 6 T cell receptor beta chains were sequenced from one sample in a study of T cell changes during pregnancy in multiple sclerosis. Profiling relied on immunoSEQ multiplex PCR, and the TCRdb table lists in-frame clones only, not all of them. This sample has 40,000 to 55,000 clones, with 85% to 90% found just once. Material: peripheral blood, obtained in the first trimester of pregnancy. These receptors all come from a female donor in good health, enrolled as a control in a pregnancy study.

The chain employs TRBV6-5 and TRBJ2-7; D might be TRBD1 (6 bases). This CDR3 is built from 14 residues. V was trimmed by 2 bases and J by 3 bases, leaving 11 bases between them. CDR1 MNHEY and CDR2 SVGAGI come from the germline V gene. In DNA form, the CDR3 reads TGTGCCAGCAGTTACAGTCAGGGGAGCTACGAGCAGTACTTC. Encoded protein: CASSYSQGSYEQYF.

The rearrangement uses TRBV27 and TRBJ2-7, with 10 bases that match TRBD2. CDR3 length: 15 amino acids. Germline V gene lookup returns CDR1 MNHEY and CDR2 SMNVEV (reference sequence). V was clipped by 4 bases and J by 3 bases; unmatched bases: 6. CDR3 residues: CASSSSSGGLYEQYF. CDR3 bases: TGTGCCAGCAGTTCCTCTAGCGGGGGACTCTACGAGCAGTACTTC.

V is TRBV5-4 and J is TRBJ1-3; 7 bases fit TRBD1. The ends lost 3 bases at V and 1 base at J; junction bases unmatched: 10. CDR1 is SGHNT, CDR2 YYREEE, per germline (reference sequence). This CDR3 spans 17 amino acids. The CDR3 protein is CASSSPTGHGSGNTIYF. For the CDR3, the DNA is TGTGCCAGCAGCTCCCCGACAGGGCACGGATCTGGAAACACCATATATTTT. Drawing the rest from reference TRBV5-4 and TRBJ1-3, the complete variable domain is ETGVTQSPTHLIKTRGQQVTLRCSSQSGHNTVSWYQQALGQGPQFIFQYYREEENGRGNFPPRFSGLQFPNYSSELNVNALELDDSALYLCASSSPTGHGSGNTIYFGEGSWLTVV.

The CDR3 region has the DNA TGTGCCAGCAGTGAAGCCCTGAGGAACTATGGCTACACCTTC. Translation gives CASSEALRNYGYTF. The chain couples TRBV6-1 to TRBJ1-2; D call uncertain. V was cut by 0 bases and J by 2 bases, with 7 bases left in between. The CDR3 runs 14 residues. Germline V gives CDR1 MNHNS, CDR2 SASEGT.

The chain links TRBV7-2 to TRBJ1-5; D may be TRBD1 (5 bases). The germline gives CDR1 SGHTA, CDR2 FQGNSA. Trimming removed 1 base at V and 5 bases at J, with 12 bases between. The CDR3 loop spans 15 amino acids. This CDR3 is CASSLVAGKYQPQHF. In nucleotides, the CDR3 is TGTGCCAGCAGCTTAGTAGCAGGGAAATATCAGCCCCAGCATTTT.

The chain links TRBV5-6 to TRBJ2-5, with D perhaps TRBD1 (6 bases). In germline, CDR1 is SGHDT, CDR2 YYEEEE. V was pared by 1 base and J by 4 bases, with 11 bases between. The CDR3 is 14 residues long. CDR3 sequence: CASSLTGTGETQYF. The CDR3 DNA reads TGTGCCAGCAGCTTGACAGGGACGGGAGAGACCCAGTACTTC.